A single sample is the source of the 32 T cell receptor beta chains below, sequenced in a study of cytomegalovirus exposure and HLA in healthy donors. Data came from immunoSEQ multiplex PCR; TCRdb stores just in-frame clones and leaves some out. Found here are 150,000 to 200,000 clones, just under 85% of them singletons; the top ten hold around 2.5%. Sample: PBMCs. Receptors originate from a man aged 25 to 45 in good health and CMV-seropositive.

The chain carries TRBV4-2 and TRBJ1-5; unclear D gene. The germline V gene has CDR1 LGHNA and CDR2 YNFKEQ. CDR3 length: 15 amino acids. V was pared by 0 bases and J by 5 bases, with 11 bases between. The CDR3 region has the DNA TGTGCCAGCAGCCAAGACCGAGGGCGGGATCAGCCCCAGCATTTT. This sequence encodes CASSQDRGRDQPQHF.

The chain links TRBV11-2 to TRBJ1-5; no clear D gene. V gave up 3 bases and J gave up 3 bases, with 6 bases separating them. This CDR3 is 13 amino acids long. Germline V lookup: CDR1 SGHAT, CDR2 FQNNGV. The CDR3 region has the DNA TGTGCCAGCAGCTTGAGGGTCAATCAGCCCCAGCATTTT. It is translated as CASSLRVNQPQHF.

This clone was seen only a few times. V is TRBV4-3 and J is TRBJ2-5; 10 nucleotides agree with TRBD2. V shed 4 bases, J shed 1 base, and the junction held 3 bases outside the gene matches. Germline V lookup: CDR1 LGHNA, CDR2 YSLEER. CDR3 length: 15 amino acids. DNA for the CDR3: TGCGCCAGCAGCCCCCAGCGGGGGGGCCAAGAGACCCAGTACTTC. Protein sequence: CASSPQRGGQETQYF.

This chain connects TRBV27 to TRBJ2-7; maybe TRBD2 (6 bases). This CDR3 has 16 amino acids. Trimming removed 2 bases from V and 3 bases from J, with 17 bases in between. From germline, CDR1 is MNHEY and CDR2 SMNVEV (reference sequence). CDR3 residues: CASSLATGGVYYEQYF. The DNA for the CDR3 is TGTGCCAGCAGTTTAGCCACAGGAGGGGTCTACTACGAGCAGTACTTC.

This chain uses TRBV13 with TRBJ1-4; no clear D. Germline V gene sequence: CDR1 PRHDT, CDR2 FYEKMQ (reference sequence). The CDR3 covers 15 residues. Trimming cost V 5 bases and J 2 bases, with 12 bases left between them. The CDR3 sequence: CASSPIRGTNEKLFF. CDR3 bases: TGTGCCAGCAGCCCCATCAGAGGGACTAATGAAAAACTGTTTTTT.

This sequence joins TRBV10-2 and TRBJ1-1; 9 nucleotides line up with TRBD1. This CDR3 is built from 14 residues. The germline V gene has CDR1 WSHSY and CDR2 SAAADI. With 7 bases clipped from V and 3 bases from J, the junction kept 6 bases outside the gene matches. CDR3 amino acids: CASKRGQGDTEAFF. Written as DNA, the CDR3 is TGCGCCAGCAAGCGGGGACAGGGTGACACTGAAGCTTTCTTT.

On this clone: The identical CDR3 is also encoded by other nucleotide sequences in the sample. The CDR3 region is CASSGGLAQETQYF. The DNA for the CDR3 is TGTGCCAGCAGCGGCGGATTAGCTCAAGAGACCCAGTACTTC. V and J are TRBV9 and TRBJ2-5; D gene unclear. Germline lookup yields CDR1 SGDLS and CDR2 YYNGEE. This CDR3 region has 14 residues. Trimming removed 3 bases at V and 2 bases at J, with 11 bases between.

The chain recombines TRBV6-1 with TRBJ2-2, with a weak D call TRBD2 (6 bases). V lost 0 bases and J 7 bases, leaving 6 bases between the germline ends. The germline CDR1 and CDR2 sequences are MNHNS and SASEGT. The CDR3 is 13 residues long. In DNA, the CDR3 is TGTGCCAGCAGTGAAGCCGGGAGCGGGGAGCTGTTTTTT. It codes for CASSEAGSGELFF.

The chain has TRBV10-3 and TRBJ2-1, with D possibly matching TRBD1 (5 bases). The CDR3 sequence is 13 residues long. With 10 bases removed from V and 5 bases from J, the gap between germline ends came to 15 bases. Germline V gives CDR1 ENHRY, CDR2 SYGVKD. The CDR3 bases are TGTGCCAGCCTCAGGGTTCCGGACAATGAGCAGTTCTTC. It specifies CASLRVPDNEQFF.

The V and J genes are TRBV2 and TRBJ2-2; 7 bases fit TRBD2. Trimming took 6 bases from V and 2 from J; bases not matched to a gene: 9. The CDR3 contains 16 residues. Germline CDR1 is SNHLY and CDR2 is FYNNEI. CDR3 DNA: TGTGCCAGCAGCGCTGTGTCTAGCGGAAACACCGGGGAGCTGTTTTTT. It yields the protein CASSAVSSGNTGELFF.

This clone was seen more than once but under ten times. The chain couples TRBV4-3 to TRBJ2-6; TRBD1 matches 9 bases. V was pared by 1 base and J by 0 bases, with 1 base of the junction left unmatched. CDR3 length: 17 amino acids. The germline CDR1 and CDR2 sequences are LGHNA and YSLEER. CDR3 nucleotides: TGCGCCAGCAGCCAAGGACAGGGGGACTCTGGGGCCAACGTCCTGACTTTC. It encodes CASSQGQGDSGANVLTF.

The rearrangement uses TRBV5-1 and TRBJ2-5; TRBD2 matches at 9 bases. V lost 2 bases to trimming and J lost 3 bases; unmatched junction nucleotides: 8. This CDR3 spans 16 amino acids. Germline V gene data show CDR1 as SGHRS and CDR2 as YFSETQ. The CDR3 sequence: CASSFQGAGGKETQYF. CDR3 bases: TGCGCCAGCAGCTTCCAAGGAGCGGGGGGAAAAGAGACCCAGTACTTC.

The V gene is TRBV15, the J gene TRBJ1-1, with D perhaps matching TRBD1 (6 bases). Trimming took off 5 bases at V and 8 bases at J, with 15 bases between the two ends. The CDR3 is made up of 13 amino acids. The germline gives CDR1 LNHNV, CDR2 YYDKDF (reference sequence). Written as DNA, the CDR3 is TGTGCCACCAGCGCTCAGGGGACGCCCGAAGCTTTCTTT. Its protein product is CATSAQGTPEAFF.

The chain recombines TRBV29-1 with TRBJ1-2, with unresolved D. Trimming cost V 7 bases and J 5 bases, with 14 bases left between them. The germline V gene encodes CDR1 SQVTM and CDR2 ANQGSEA. This CDR3 is built from 12 residues. The DNA for the CDR3 is TGCAGCGCCTCCTCGGGGAGTTATGGCTACACCTTC. Encoded protein: CSASSGSYGYTF. The whole variable domain, filled in from reference TRBV29-1 and TRBJ1-2, reads SAVISQKPSRDICQRGTSLTIQCQVDSQVTMMFWYRQQPGQSLTLIATANQGSEATYESGFVIDKFPISRPNLTFSTLTVSNMSPEDSSIYLCSASSGSYGYTFGSGTRLTVV.

Note on this clone: Other DNA sequences in the sample encode the same CDR3. CDR3 amino acids: CASSVGDRGYEQYF. CDR3 sequence (DNA): TGTGCCAGCAGCGTAGGGGACAGGGGCTACGAGCAGTACTTC. The rearrangement joins TRBV9 to TRBJ2-7, with 10 bases identical to TRBD1. V trimming: 0 bases; J trimming: 3 bases; junction bases outside the gene matches: 0. The CDR3 is made up of 14 amino acids. Looked up from germline, CDR1 is SGDLS and CDR2 is YYNGEE.

The V and J genes are TRBV13 and TRBJ1-5; D is unclear. The CDR3 has 14 amino acids. Germline CDR1 reads PRHDT; CDR2 reads FYEKMQ (reference sequence). The V gene lost 4 bases and the J gene lost 4 bases, with 11 bases spanning the gap. The CDR3 nucleotides read TGTGCCAGCAGCTCAAGGAGCAGAAATCAGCCCCAGCATTTT. Translating it yields CASSSRSRNQPQHF.

The CDR3: CASSGPGQGTTGELFF. The DNA of the CDR3 is TGCGCCAGCAGCGGACCGGGACAGGGTACCACCGGGGAGCTGTTTTTT. This sequence joins TRBV5-1 and TRBJ2-2, with TRBD1 matching over 9 bases. This CDR3 is built from 16 residues. Germline assignment: CDR1 SGHRS and CDR2 YFSETQ. Trimming at V came to 4 bases and at J to 4 bases, leaving 8 bases not matched to a gene.

The J gene is TRBJ1-3, the V gene TRBV5-4, with 7 bases that match TRBD1. Unmatched junction bases numbered 4, after V lost 4 bases and J lost 3 bases. The CDR3 contains 14 residues. The germline gives CDR1 SGHNT, CDR2 YYREEE (reference sequence). The CDR3 DNA reads TGTGCCAGCAGCCTCAACAGGGGTGGAAACACCATATATTTT. Protein product: CASSLNRGGNTIYF.

This clone has just a few counts. The chain is built from TRBV9 and TRBJ2-5; 12 bases are a match to TRBD2. V lost 3 bases to trimming and J lost 4 bases; unmatched junction nucleotides: 7. This CDR3 contains 16 residues. Germline CDR1 reads SGDLS; CDR2 reads YYNGEE. The CDR3 sequence: CASSAVLAGGRETQYF. The CDR3 DNA sequence: TGTGCCAGCAGCGCAGTTCTAGCGGGGGGGAGAGAGACCCAGTACTTC.

This sequence joins TRBV7-9 and TRBJ1-5, with a weak D call TRBD1 (6 bases). CDR3 length: 15 residues. From germline, CDR1 is SEHNR and CDR2 FQNEAQ (reference sequence). Trimming removed 5 bases from V and 4 bases from J, with 15 bases in between. The CDR3 spells CASSPRGGRNQPQHF. CDR3 in DNA: TGTGCCAGCAGCCCGAGGGGGGGGCGGAATCAGCCCCAGCATTTT.

The chain has TRBV6-4 and TRBJ2-3, with 9 bases matching TRBD2. V dropped 2 bases and J dropped 4; count of bases not matched to a gene: 4. The CDR3 is 15 amino acids. Germline CDR1 and CDR2: MRHNA and SNTAGT. The CDR3 DNA reads as TGTGCCAGCAGTGACGGAATAGCGGGGGCAGATACGCAGTATTTT. Translating it yields CASSDGIAGADTQYF.

The gene calls are TRBV6-5 and TRBJ1-1; D gene uncertain. V gave up 2 bases and J gave up 11 bases, with 15 bases separating them. The CDR3 extends over 13 amino acids. CDR1 MNHEY and CDR2 SVGAGI come from the germline V gene. The DNA of the CDR3 is TGTGCCAGCAGTTACCATTCCGGGTCGGAGGCTTTCTTT. Translated, it gives CASSYHSGSEAFF.

The chain couples TRBV7-3 to TRBJ2-7, with 10 bases that match TRBD2. The V gene end was trimmed by 4 bases and the J gene end by 3 bases; junction bases not matched to a gene: 12. Germline CDR1 SGHTA, CDR2 FQGTGA. The length of the CDR3 is 17 residues. The CDR3 spells CASSSAPSGGDYYEQYF. In DNA, the CDR3 is TGTGCCAGCAGCTCTGCCCCTAGCGGGGGTGACTACTACGAGCAGTACTTC.

This clone was recorded once. The CDR3 region is CASSAGTGIETQYF. The CDR3 DNA follows: TGTGCCAGCAGTGCTGGGACAGGGATAGAGACCCAGTACTTC. The V gene is TRBV28, the J gene TRBJ2-5, with 9 bases identical to TRBD1. V lost 5 bases to trimming and J lost 4 bases; unmatched junction nucleotides: 5. The CDR3 consists of 14 residues. CDR1 MDHEN and CDR2 SYDVKM come from the germline V gene.

A few counts support this clone. This chain connects TRBV7-9 to TRBJ2-1; 11 bases fit TRBD1. CDR3 length: 16 amino acids. Germline V lookup: CDR1 SEHNR, CDR2 FQNEAQ (reference sequence). V lost 4 bases and J lost 7; bases outside the gene matches: 9. Here the CDR3 reads CASSSRGTGGWNEQFF. CDR3 bases: TGTGCCAGCAGCTCCCGTGGGACAGGGGGTTGGAATGAGCAGTTCTTC.

The chain combines TRBV9 with TRBJ1-1; 9 nucleotides agree with TRBD1. Germline CDR1 reads SGDLS; CDR2 reads YYNGEE. The junction had 13 bases not matched to a gene; V was cut back by 3 bases and J by 4 bases. The CDR3 is 17 amino acids. The CDR3 sequence is CASSGRTGGGFRTEAFF. The CDR3 DNA sequence: TGTGCCAGCAGCGGACGAACAGGGGGCGGATTTCGCACTGAAGCTTTCTTT.

CDR3: CASSPGLVYEQYF. The CDR3 DNA reads TGTGCCAGTAGTCCGGGACTCGTGTACGAGCAGTACTTC. V is TRBV19 and J is TRBJ2-7; TRBD2 might be the D (6 bases). V lost 5 bases and J lost 4, with 12 bases in between. Germline V gene data show CDR1 as LNHDA and CDR2 as SQIVND (reference sequence). This CDR3 is built from 13 residues.

The chain couples TRBV9 to TRBJ1-4, with 7 bases identical to TRBD1. Trimming cost V 0 bases and J 0 bases; bases outside gene matches: 2. Germline-derived CDR1 and CDR2 are SGDLS and YYNGEE. CDR3 size: 16 residues. For the CDR3, the DNA is TGTGCCAGCAGCGTAGGGGACAGATCAACTAATGAAAAACTGTTTTTT. It yields the protein CASSVGDRSTNEKLFF.

The V gene is TRBV6-5, the J gene TRBJ2-7, with TRBD1 as a possible D gene (6 bases). The CDR3 has 16 amino acids. Per germline, CDR1 MNHEY and CDR2 SVGAGI. Trimming cost V 0 bases and J 2 bases, with 14 bases left between them. CDR3 coding DNA: TGTGCCAGCAGTTACTCTACCGGACAGCATACCTACGAGCAGTACTTC. It yields the protein CASSYSTGQHTYEQYF.

In DNA, the CDR3 is TGTGCCAGCAGCCGCGAGGGCGCTCTAGGGGATACGCAGTATTTT. This codes for CASSREGALGDTQYF. The gene calls are TRBV7-2 and TRBJ2-3; tentatively, D is TRBD2 (5 bases). Between the trimmed V and J ends, which lost 5 bases and 6 bases, there was a span of 18 bases. Germline assignment: CDR1 SGHTA and CDR2 FQGNSA. This CDR3 region has 15 residues.

J is TRBJ2-1 and V is TRBV4-2, with 10 nucleotides matching TRBD2. V trimming: 6 bases; J trimming: 7 bases; junction bases outside the gene matches: 9. Germline V lookup: CDR1 LGHNA, CDR2 YNFKEQ. The CDR3 totals 15 residues. CDR3 loop: CASRPAGGLDNEQFF. The CDR3 region has the DNA TGTGCCAGCAGGCCAGCGGGGGGGCTTGATAATGAGCAGTTCTTC.

This chain uses TRBV7-2 with TRBJ2-1, with a weak D call TRBD2 (6 bases). Germline CDR1 reads SGHTA; CDR2 reads FQGNSA. The CDR3 totals 14 residues. Deletions cut 0 bases from V and 7 bases from J, with 10 bases between. CDR3 protein: CASSLAGGRNEQFF. The CDR3 DNA reads as TGTGCCAGCAGCTTAGCGGGGGGTAGGAATGAGCAGTTCTTC.